This T cell receptor (beta chain) is drawn from a study of response to subunit inactivated influenza vaccine. V was cut by 6 bases and J by 0 bases, with 10 bases left in between. Germline values: CDR1 DFQATT, CDR2 SNEGSKA (reference sequence). This CDR3 comprises 13 residues. TCRdb recomputed calls from the RT-PCR reads with MiXCR, one row per CDR3 protein. This sample yields more than 500,000 distinct CDR3 sequences, of which approximately 10% are seen a single time; approximately 10% belongs to the top ten. The same sample was also studied in work on T cells expressing NK-cell markers. That study reports: UMIs were included in TCR beta cDNA generated by 5'RACE template switching. Uncertainty persisted over the HCMV specificity of expanded NKG2C+ T cell clones.

J is TRBJ2-3 and V is TRBV20-1; D is unclear. This receptor was identified in a man aged 50 to 60 who received an inactivated influenza vaccine. This sample comprised PBMCs from blood, obtained on the day of vaccination. In DNA, the CDR3 is TGCAGTGCAAACTACTATAGCACAGATACGCAGTATTTT. This gives the protein CSANYYSTDTQYF.